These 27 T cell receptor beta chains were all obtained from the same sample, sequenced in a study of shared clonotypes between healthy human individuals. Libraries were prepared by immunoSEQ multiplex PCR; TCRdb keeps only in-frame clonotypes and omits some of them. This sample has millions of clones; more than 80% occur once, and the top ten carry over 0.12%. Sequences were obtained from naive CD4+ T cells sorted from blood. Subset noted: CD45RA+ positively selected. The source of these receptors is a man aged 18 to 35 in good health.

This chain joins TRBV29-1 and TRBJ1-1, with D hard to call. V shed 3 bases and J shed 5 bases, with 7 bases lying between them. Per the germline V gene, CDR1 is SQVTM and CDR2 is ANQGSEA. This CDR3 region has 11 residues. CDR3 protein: CSVDGWTEAFF. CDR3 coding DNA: TGCAGCGTTGATGGGTGGACTGAAGCTTTCTTT.

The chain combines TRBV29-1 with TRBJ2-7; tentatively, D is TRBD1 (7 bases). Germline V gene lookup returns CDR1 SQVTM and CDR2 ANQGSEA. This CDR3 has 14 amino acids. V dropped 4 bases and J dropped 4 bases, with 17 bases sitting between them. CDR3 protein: CSVVLTGAGYEQYF. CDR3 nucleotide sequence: TGCAGCGTTGTCCTTACAGGGGCGGGATACGAGCAGTACTTC.

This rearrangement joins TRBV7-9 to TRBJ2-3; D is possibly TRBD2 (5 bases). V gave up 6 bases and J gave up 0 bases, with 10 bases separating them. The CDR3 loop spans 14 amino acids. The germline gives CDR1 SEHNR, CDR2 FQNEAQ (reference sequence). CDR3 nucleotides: TGTGCCAGCAGACAAGCGGCTAGCACAGATACGCAGTATTTT. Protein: CASRQAASTDTQYF. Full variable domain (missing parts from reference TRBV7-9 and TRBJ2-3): DTGVSQNPRHKITKRGQNVTFRCDPISEHNRLYWYRQTLGQGPEFLTYFQNEAQLEKSRLLSDRFSAERPKGSFSTLEIQRTEQGDSAMYLCASRQAASTDTQYFGPGTRLTVL.

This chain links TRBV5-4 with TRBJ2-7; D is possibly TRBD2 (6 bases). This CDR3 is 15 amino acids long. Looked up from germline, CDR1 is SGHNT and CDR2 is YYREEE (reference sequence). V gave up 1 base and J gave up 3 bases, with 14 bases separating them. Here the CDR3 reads CASSLQGSGVYEQYF. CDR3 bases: TGTGCCAGCAGCTTGCAGGGTAGCGGTGTCTACGAGCAGTACTTC.

The CDR3: CASSSSGTRFTKTQYF. CDR3 coding DNA: TGTGCCAGCTCGTCGAGCGGGACACGTTTTACGAAGACCCAGTACTTC. The chain recombines TRBV18 with TRBJ2-5; weak D call: TRBD2 (7 bases). Trimming cost V 6 bases and J 6 bases, with 23 bases left between them. This CDR3 is built from 16 residues. Germline CDR1 reads KGHSH; CDR2 reads LQKENI. The full variable domain, completed using reference TRBV18 and TRBJ2-5, is NAGVMQNPRHLVRRRGQEARLRCSPMKGHSHVYWYRQLPEEGLKFMVYLQKENIIDESGMPKERFSAEFPKEGPSILRIQQVVRGDSAAYFCASSSSGTRFTKTQYFGPGTRLLVL.

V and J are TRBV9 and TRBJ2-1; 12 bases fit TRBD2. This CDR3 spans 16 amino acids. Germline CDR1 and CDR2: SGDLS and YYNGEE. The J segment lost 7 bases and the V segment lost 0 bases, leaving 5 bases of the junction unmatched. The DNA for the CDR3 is TGTGCCAGCAGCGTAGAGGCTAGCGGGAGGGTAAATGAGCAGTTCTTC. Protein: CASSVEASGRVNEQFF.

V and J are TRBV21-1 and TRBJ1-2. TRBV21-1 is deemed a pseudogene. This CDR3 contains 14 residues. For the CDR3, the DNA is TGTGCCAGCAGCAAAGCCACTGAGAACTATGGCTACACCTTC. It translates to CASSKATENYGYTF.

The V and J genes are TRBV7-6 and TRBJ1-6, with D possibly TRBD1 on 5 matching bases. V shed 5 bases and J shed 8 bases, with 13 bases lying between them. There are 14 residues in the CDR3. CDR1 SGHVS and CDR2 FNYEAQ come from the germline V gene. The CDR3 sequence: CASSGGGRYSPLHF. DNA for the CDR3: TGTGCCAGCAGCGGGGGGGGTCGGTATTCACCCCTCCACTTT. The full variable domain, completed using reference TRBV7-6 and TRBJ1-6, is GAGVSQSPRYKVTKRGQDVALRCDPISGHVSLYWYRQALGQGPEFLTYFNYEAQQDKSGLPNDRFSAERPEGSISTLTIQRTEQRDSAMYRCASSGGGRYSPLHFGNGTRLTVT.

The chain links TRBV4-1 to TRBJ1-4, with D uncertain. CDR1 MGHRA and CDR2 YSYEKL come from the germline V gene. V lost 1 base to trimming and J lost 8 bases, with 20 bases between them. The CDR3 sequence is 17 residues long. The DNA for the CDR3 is TGCGCCAGCAGCCAAGGGCCCGCGGGTACCCTTGCGGAAAAACTGTTTTTT. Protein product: CASSQGPAGTLAEKLFF.

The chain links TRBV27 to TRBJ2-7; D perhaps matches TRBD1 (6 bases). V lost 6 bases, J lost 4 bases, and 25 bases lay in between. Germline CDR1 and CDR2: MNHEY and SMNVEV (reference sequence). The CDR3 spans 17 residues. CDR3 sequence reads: CASSQGARGAYPYEQYF. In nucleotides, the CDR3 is TGTGCCAGCAGCCAAGGTGCCAGGGGAGCGTACCCTTACGAGCAGTACTTC.

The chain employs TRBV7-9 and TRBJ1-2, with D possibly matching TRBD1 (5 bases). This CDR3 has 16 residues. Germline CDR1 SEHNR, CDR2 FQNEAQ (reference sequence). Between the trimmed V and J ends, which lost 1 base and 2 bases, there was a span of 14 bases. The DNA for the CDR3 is TGTGCCAGCAGCTTAGAGGGGCGCCTCCTGAACTATGGCTACACCTTC. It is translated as CASSLEGRLLNYGYTF.

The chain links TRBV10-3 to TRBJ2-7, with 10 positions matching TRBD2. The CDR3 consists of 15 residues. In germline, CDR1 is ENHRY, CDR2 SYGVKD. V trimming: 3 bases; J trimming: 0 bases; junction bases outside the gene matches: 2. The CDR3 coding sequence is TGTGCCATCAGTGAACTAGCGGGAAGCTCCTACGAGCAGTACTTC. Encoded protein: CAISELAGSSYEQYF.

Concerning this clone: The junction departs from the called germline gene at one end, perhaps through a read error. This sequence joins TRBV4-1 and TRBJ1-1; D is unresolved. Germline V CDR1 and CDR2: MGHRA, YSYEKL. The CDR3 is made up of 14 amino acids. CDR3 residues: CVSSHSGPFWEAFF. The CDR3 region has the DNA TGCGTCAGCAGCCATTCAGGCCCGTTCTGGGAAGCTTTCTTT.

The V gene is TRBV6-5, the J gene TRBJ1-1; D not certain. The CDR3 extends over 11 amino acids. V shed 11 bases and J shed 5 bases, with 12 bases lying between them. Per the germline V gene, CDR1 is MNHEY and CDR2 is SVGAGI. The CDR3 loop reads CAAKGVTEAFF. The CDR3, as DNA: TGTGCCGCTAAGGGTGTTACTGAAGCTTTCTTT.

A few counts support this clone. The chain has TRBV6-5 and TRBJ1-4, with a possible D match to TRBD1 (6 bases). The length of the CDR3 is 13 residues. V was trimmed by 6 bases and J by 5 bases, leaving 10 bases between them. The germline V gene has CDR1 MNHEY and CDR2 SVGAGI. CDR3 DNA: TGTGCCAGCAGACAGGGTGGGAATGAAAAACTGTTTTTT. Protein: CASRQGGNEKLFF.

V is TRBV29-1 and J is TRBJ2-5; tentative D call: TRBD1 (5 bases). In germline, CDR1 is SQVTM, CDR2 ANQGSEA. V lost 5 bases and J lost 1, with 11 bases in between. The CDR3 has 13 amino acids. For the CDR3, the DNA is TGCAGCGTTCGGGCAGGGTCCCAAGAGACCCAGTACTTC. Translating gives CSVRAGSQETQYF.

The DNA of the CDR3 is TGTGCCAGCAGTGGATTACAGGGGGTACATGGCTACACCTTC. It is translated as CASSGLQGVHGYTF. The V gene is TRBV6-1, the J gene TRBJ1-2; 8 nucleotides agree with TRBD1. This CDR3 spans 14 amino acids. Germline values: CDR1 MNHNS, CDR2 SASEGT. V lost 4 bases and J lost 6; bases outside the gene matches: 7.

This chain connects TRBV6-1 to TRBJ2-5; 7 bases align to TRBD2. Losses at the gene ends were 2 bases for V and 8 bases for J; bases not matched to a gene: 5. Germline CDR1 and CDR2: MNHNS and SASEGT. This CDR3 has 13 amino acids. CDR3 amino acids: CASSERGRDTQYF. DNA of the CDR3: TGTGCCAGCAGTGAACGGGGGAGGGACACCCAGTACTTC.

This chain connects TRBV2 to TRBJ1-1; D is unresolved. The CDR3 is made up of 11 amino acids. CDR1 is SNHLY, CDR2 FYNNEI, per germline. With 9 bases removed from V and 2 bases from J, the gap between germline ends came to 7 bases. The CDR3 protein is CARTINTEAFF. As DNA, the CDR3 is TGTGCCAGGACAATAAACACTGAAGCTTTCTTT.

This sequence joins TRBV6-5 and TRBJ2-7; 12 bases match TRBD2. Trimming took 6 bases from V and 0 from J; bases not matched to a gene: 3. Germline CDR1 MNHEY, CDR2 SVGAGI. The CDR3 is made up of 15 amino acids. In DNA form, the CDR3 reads TGTGCCAGCAGGCGACTAGCGGGGGCCTCCTACGAGCAGTACTTC. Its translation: CASRRLAGASYEQYF.

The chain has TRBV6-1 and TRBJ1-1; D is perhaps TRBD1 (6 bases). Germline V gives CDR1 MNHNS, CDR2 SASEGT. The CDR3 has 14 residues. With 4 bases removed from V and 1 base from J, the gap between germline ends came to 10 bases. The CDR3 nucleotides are TGTGCCAGCAGTGTCAAGGGGGGGAACACTGAAGCTTTCTTT. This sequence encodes CASSVKGGNTEAFF.

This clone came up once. Here the CDR3 DNA reads TGTGCCAGCAGTTATCCCCCTAGCGGGGGAACCGGGGAGCTGTTTTTT. It specifies CASSYPPSGGTGELFF. This rearrangement joins TRBV28 to TRBJ2-2; 10 nucleotides agree with TRBD2. CDR3 length equals 16 residues. V lost 4 bases, J lost 5 bases, and 7 bases stayed unmatched. The germline V gene has CDR1 MDHEN and CDR2 SYDVKM.

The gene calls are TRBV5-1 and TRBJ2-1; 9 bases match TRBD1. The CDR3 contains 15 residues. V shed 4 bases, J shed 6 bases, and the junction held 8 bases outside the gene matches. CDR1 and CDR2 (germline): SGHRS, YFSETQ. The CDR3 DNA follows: TGCGCCAGCAGCCCCGGGGGGACAGGGCCCAATGAGCAGTTCTTC. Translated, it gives CASSPGGTGPNEQFF.

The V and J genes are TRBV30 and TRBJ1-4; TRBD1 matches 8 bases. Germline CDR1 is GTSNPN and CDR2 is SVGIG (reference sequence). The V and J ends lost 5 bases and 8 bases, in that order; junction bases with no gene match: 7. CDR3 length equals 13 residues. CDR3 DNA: TGTGCCTGGGCAACAGGGGGAGGAGAAAAACTGTTTTTT. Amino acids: CAWATGGGEKLFF.

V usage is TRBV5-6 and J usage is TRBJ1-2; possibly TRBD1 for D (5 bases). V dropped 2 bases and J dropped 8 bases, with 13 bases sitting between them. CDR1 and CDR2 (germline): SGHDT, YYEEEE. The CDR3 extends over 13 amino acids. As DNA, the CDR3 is TGTGCCAGCAGCTTTTCGGGGGGTGGAGGCTACACCTTC. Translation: CASSFSGGGGYTF.

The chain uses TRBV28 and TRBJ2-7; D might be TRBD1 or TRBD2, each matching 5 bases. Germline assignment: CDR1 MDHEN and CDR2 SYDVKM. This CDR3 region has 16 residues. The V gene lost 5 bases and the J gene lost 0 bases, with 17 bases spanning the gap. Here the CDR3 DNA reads TGTGCCAGCAGTCCCTCCTTGGGACGAAGCTCCTACGAGCAGTACTTC. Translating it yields CASSPSLGRSSYEQYF.

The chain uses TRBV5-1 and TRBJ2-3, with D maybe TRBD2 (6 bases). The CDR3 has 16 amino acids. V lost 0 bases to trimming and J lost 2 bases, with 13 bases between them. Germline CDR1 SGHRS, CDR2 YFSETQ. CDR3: CASSLVSGLITDTQYF. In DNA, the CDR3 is TGCGCCAGCAGCTTGGTTAGCGGACTAATCACAGATACGCAGTATTTT.